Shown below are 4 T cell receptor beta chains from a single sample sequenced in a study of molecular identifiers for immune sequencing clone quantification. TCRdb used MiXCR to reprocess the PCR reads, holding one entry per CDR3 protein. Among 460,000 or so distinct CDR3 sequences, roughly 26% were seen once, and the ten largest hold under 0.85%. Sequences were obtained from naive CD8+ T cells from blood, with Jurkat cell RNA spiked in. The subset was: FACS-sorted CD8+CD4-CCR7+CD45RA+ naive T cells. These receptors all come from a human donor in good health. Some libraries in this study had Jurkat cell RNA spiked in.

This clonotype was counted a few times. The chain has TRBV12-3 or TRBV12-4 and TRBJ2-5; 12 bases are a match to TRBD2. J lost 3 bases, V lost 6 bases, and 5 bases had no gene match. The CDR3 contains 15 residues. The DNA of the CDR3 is TGTGCCAGCAGCCAATGGACTAGCGGGGAAGAGACCCAGTACTTC. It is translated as CASSQWTSGEETQYF.

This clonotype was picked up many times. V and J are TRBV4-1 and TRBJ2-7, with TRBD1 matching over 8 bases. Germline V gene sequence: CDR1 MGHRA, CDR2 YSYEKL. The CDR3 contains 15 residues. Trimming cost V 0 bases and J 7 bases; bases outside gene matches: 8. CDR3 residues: CASSQDPGQGREQYF. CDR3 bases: TGCGCCAGCAGCCAAGATCCCGGACAGGGTCGGGAGCAGTACTTC.

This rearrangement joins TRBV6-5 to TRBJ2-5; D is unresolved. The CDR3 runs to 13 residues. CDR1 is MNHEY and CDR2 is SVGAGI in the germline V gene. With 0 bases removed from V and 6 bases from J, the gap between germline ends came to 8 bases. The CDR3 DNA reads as TGTGCCAGCAGTTACTCGATTTCGCAGACCCAGTACTTC. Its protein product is CASSYSISQTQYF.

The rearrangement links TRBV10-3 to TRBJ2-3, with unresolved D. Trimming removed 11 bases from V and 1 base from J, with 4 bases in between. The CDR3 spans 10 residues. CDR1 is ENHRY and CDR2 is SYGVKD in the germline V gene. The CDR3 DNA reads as TGTGCCGCGGGCACAGATACGCAGTATTTT. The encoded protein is CAAGTDTQYF.